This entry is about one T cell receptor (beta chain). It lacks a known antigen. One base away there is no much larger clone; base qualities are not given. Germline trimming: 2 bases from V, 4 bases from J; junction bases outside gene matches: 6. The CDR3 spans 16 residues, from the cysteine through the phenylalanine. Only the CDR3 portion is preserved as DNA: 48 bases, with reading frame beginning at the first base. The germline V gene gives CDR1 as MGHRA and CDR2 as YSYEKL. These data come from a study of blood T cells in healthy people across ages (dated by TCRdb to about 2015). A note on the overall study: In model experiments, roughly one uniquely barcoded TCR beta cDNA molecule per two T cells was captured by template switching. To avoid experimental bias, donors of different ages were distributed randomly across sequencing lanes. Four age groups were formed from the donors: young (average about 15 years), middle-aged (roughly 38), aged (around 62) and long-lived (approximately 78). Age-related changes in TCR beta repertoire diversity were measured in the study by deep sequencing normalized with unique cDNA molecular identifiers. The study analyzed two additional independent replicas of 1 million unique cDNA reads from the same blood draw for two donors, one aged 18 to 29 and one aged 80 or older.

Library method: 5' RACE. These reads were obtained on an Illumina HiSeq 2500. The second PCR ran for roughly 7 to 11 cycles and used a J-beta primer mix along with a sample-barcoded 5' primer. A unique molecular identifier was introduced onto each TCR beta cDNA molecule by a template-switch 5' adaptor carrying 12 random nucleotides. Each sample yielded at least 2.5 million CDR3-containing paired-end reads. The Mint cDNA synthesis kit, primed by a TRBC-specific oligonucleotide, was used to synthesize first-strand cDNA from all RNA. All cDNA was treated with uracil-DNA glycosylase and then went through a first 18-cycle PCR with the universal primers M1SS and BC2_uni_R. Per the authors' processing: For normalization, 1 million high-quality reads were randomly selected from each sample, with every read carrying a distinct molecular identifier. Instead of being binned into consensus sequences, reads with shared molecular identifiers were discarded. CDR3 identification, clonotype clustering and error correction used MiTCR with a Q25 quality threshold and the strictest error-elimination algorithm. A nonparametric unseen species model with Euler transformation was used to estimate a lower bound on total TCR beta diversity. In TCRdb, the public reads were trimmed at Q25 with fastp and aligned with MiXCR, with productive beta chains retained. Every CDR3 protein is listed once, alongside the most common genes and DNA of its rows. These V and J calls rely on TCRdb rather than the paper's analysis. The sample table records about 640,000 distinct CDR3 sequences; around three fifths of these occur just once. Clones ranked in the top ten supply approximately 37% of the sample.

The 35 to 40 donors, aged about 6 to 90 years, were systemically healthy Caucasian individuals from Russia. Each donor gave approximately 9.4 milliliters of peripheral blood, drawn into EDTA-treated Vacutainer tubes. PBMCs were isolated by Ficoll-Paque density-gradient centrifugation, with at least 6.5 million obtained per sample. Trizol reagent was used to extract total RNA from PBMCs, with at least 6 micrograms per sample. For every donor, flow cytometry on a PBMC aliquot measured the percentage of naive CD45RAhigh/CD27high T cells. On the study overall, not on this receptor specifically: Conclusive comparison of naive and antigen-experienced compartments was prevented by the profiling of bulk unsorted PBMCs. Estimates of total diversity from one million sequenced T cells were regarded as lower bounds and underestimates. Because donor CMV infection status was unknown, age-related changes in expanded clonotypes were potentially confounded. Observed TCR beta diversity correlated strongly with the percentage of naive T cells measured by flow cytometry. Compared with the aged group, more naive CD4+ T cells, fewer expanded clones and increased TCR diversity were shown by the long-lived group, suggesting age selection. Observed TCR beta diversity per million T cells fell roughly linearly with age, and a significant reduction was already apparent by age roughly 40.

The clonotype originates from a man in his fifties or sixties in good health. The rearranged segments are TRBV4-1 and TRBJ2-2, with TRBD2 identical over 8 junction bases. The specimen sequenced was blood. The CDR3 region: CASSQPIGGGTGELFF. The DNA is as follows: TGCGCCAGCAGCCAACCCATCGGGGGGGGCACCGGGGAGCTGTTTTTT.